The sequence of this T cell receptor delta chain was determined in a study of Vδ1+ human thymocytes. CDR1 is TSWWSYY and CDR2 is QGS in the germline V gene. V was pared by 2 bases and J by 0 bases, with 39 bases of the junction left unmatched. The CDR3 runs to 29 residues. The study, taken as a whole, reports: In the thymus, TRG and TRD repertoires looked highly polyclonal with Gaussian CDR3 lengths. Thymic delta-chain repertoires held about 20% Vdelta2 sequences and few Vdelta3, despite high sort purity. TRD repertoires were essentially private, unlike widely shared TRG clonotypes.

Details on this clone: The antigen is undetermined.

Thymocytes were sorted as CD3+ TCRVdelta1+ TCRVdelta2- after alphabeta T cell depletion. Between about 98% and 99.6% of sorted thymocytes were Vdelta1+. Sequences come from RNA converted to cDNA by reverse transcription. Pooled V-gene forward primers with one constant-region reverse primer generated the CDR3 amplicons by multiplex PCR. TCRdb re-called the multiplex PCR reads through CATT. The sample records under 80,000 delta-chain clones, about 35% being singletons. The chain combines TRDV1 with TRDJ1; the match to TRDD3 covers 13 bases. The sequenced material came from Vdelta1+ gamma-delta thymocytes from the thymus. As for subset: FACS-sorted CD3+ TCRalphabeta- TCRVdelta1+ TCRVdelta2- thymocytes. This receptor was obtained from a boy under two years old who had congenital heart surgery. The CDR3: CALGEFPASLEGVTGGYASTGTYTDKLIF. The CDR3 DNA sequence: TGTGCTCTTGGGGAATTCCCAGCGTCTCTGGAGGGAGTCACTGGGGGATACGCGTCCACCGGCACGTACACCGATAAACTCATCTTT.